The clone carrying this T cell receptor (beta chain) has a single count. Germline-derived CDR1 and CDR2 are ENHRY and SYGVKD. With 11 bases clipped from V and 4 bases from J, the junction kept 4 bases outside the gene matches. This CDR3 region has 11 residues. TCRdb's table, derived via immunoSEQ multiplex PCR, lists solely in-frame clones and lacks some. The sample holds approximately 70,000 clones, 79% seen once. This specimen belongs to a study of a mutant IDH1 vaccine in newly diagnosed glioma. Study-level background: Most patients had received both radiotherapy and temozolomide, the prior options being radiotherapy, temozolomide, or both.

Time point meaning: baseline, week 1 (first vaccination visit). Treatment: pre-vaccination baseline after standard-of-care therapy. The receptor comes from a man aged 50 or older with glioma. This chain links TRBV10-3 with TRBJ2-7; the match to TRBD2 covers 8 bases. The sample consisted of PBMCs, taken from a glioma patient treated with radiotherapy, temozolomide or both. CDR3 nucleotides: TGTGCCGTACTAGCGGAGTACGAGCAGTACTTC. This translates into CAVLAEYEQYF.